This T cell receptor beta chain appears in the sequencing data of a study of blood T cells in healthy people across ages. Turning to the study itself: In model experiments, template switching was able to capture about one barcoded beta molecule for every two T cells that were present. Study-wide findings and caveats: The CMV status of each donor remained undetermined, and this could have confounded shifts in expanded clonotypes.

Sample-barcoded 5' priming and a J-beta primer mix drove a second PCR of 7 to 11 cycles. Each CDR3 protein gets one entry after TCRdb re-called the 5' RACE reads with MiXCR. This sample has about 1,400,000 distinct CDR3 sequences; 42% occur once, and the top ten carry less than 8%. As concerns this clonotype: The antigen remains unidentified.

The CDR3 sequence is 15 residues long. Unmatched junction bases numbered 12, after V lost 2 bases and J lost 15 bases. Germline CDR1 and CDR2: SGHRS and YFSETQ. Sequenced sample: blood. V and J are TRBV5-1 and TRBJ2-1; 12 positions agree with TRBD2. The clonotype was recovered from a woman in her late teens or twenties in good health. The CDR3 DNA reads TGCGCCAGCAGCTTCAGACTAGCGGGGGATCTCGGCTGGTTCTTC. Protein product: CASSFRLAGDLGWFF.